These 32 T cell receptor beta chains were all obtained from the same sample, sequenced in a study of blood T cell repertoires in COVID-19. Sequencing used immunoSEQ multiplex PCR; TCRdb keeps in-frame clones, though not all of them. Counted here are about 240,000 clones, roughly 86% occurring once; the ten biggest clones make up 5.5% to 9%. The sequencing sample was made of peripheral blood. Receptors were obtained from a woman in her seventies with active or convalescent COVID-19.

The gene calls are TRBV2 and TRBJ1-1; D is uncertain. This CDR3 spans 11 amino acids. Germline V gene sequence: CDR1 SNHLY, CDR2 FYNNEI. V lost 3 bases, J lost 4 bases, and 3 bases lay in between. CDR3 nucleotide sequence: TGTGCCAGCAGTGATCGCACTGAAGCTTTCTTT. Its protein product is CASSDRTEAFF.

The chain uses TRBV5-1 and TRBJ2-1; 12 nucleotides match TRBD2. With 4 bases clipped from V and 0 bases from J, the junction kept 5 bases outside the gene matches. The CDR3 length is 17 residues. Germline loops: CDR1 SGHRS, CDR2 YFSETQ. The CDR3 coding sequence is TGCGCCAGCAGCGCAACTAGCGGGGGGAGCTCCTACAATGAGCAGTTCTTC. Its protein is CASSATSGGSSYNEQFF.

The V gene is TRBV14, the J gene TRBJ2-5; 14 nucleotides agree with TRBD2. Looked up from germline, CDR1 is SGHDN and CDR2 is FVKESK. V trimming: 4 bases; J trimming: 7 bases; junction bases outside the gene matches: 5. The CDR3 has 15 residues. CDR3 residues: CASSRTSGGIGTQYF. The CDR3, as DNA: TGTGCCAGCAGCCGGACTAGCGGGGGGATCGGGACCCAGTACTTC.

The V and J genes are TRBV6-5 and TRBJ1-6; 7 positions agree with TRBD1. The CDR3 spans 14 residues. The ends lost 6 bases at V and 7 bases at J; junction bases unmatched: 6. Germline V CDR1 and CDR2: MNHEY, SVGAGI. CDR3: CASRPGTANSPLHF. As DNA, the CDR3 is TGTGCCAGCAGGCCCGGGACAGCCAATTCACCCCTCCACTTT.

The chain is built from TRBV4-3 and TRBJ2-3, with D unresolved. V shed 0 bases and J shed 1 base, with 17 bases lying between them. The CDR3 has 18 amino acids. Germline loops: CDR1 LGHNA, CDR2 YSLEER. CDR3 in amino acids: CASSQDAPRLTRTDTQYF. CDR3 coding DNA: TGCGCCAGCAGCCAAGACGCCCCCCGTCTAACTCGCACAGATACGCAGTATTTT.

This chain uses TRBV5-4 with TRBJ2-7; 9 nucleotides align to TRBD1. V shed 2 bases and J 3 bases; nucleotides not matched to a gene: 3. This CDR3 has 14 amino acids. From germline, CDR1 is SGHNT and CDR2 YYREEE (reference sequence). The CDR3 reads CASSFRDRVYEQYF. CDR3 nucleotides: TGTGCCAGCAGCTTCCGGGACAGGGTCTACGAGCAGTACTTC.

The chain carries TRBV6-5 and TRBJ1-2; 7 bases agree with TRBD1. This CDR3 is built from 14 residues. Trimming cost V 8 bases and J 4 bases; bases outside gene matches: 10. CDR1 MNHEY and CDR2 SVGAGI come from the germline V gene. The CDR3 spells CASGTGAQTYGYTF. The CDR3 DNA follows: TGTGCCAGCGGCACAGGGGCTCAGACCTATGGCTACACCTTC.

The gene calls are TRBV11-3 and TRBJ2-7; TRBD2 matches at 12 bases. Trimming cost V 4 bases and J 4 bases; bases outside gene matches: 2. From germline, CDR1 is SGHNT and CDR2 YENEEA. This CDR3 comprises 14 residues. The CDR3: CASSSTSGGYEQYF. The CDR3 bases are TGTGCCAGCAGCTCGACTAGCGGGGGTTACGAGCAGTACTTC.

The chain is built from TRBV11-2 and TRBJ2-7, with 7 bases identical to TRBD1. Trimming cost V 3 bases and J 6 bases; bases outside gene matches: 5. The CDR3 is 13 amino acids. Germline-derived CDR1 and CDR2 are SGHAT and FQNNGV. In nucleotides, the CDR3 is TGTGCCAGCAGCTTCGGGACAGTGGGCGAGCAGTACTTC. It encodes CASSFGTVGEQYF.

The V gene is TRBV19, the J gene TRBJ1-2; D is possibly TRBD1 (6 bases). This CDR3 has 13 residues. The germline gives CDR1 LNHDA, CDR2 SQIVND (reference sequence). Trimming shortened V by 5 bases and J by 6 bases, and 13 bases separated the two germline ends. The CDR3 protein is CASSHREGHGYTF. CDR3 nucleotide sequence: TGTGCCAGTAGTCACAGGGAGGGGCATGGCTACACCTTC.

CDR3 in amino acids: CASSGQSSGNTIYF. Written as DNA, the CDR3 is TGTGCCAGCAGCGGACAGAGCTCTGGAAACACCATATATTTT. The chain joins TRBV7-3 to TRBJ1-3; D may be TRBD1 (6 bases). The CDR3 is 14 amino acids. Trimming removed 5 bases at V and 0 bases at J, with 8 bases between. Looked up from germline, CDR1 is SGHTA and CDR2 is FQGTGA.

The chain has TRBV3-1 (or the pseudogene TRBV3-2) and TRBJ2-1, with a weak D call TRBD1 (6 bases). Germline V gene data show CDR1 as LGHDT and CDR2 as YNNKEL (reference sequence). Trimming shortened V by 3 bases and J by 12 bases, and 12 bases separated the two germline ends. This CDR3 comprises 12 residues. Written as DNA, the CDR3 is TGTGCCAGCAGCCACCAACAGGGCGGGCAGTTCTTC. The encoded protein is CASSHQQGGQFF.

The chain uses TRBV19 and TRBJ1-4; D is possibly TRBD1 (5 bases). CDR3 length: 15 residues. Per the germline V gene, CDR1 is LNHDA and CDR2 is SQIVND (reference sequence). The ends were cut back, 9 bases at V and 2 bases at J, with 16 bases in the middle. The CDR3 bases are TGTGCCAGCTCAGTGCGGGGGAAGACTAATGAAAAACTGTTTTTT. This codes for CASSVRGKTNEKLFF.

The V gene is TRBV15, the J gene TRBJ1-2; weak D call: TRBD1 (5 bases). There are 18 residues in the CDR3. The V end lost 0 bases, the J end lost 4 bases, and 21 bases lay between the germline ends. Looked up from germline, CDR1 is LNHNV and CDR2 is YYDKDF (reference sequence). CDR3 sequence reads: CATSRDRRTKSPFYGYTF. The CDR3 bases are TGTGCCACCAGCAGAGATCGAAGGACAAAGTCACCCTTCTATGGCTACACCTTC.

In its sample, this clone was seen a few times. The chain uses TRBV4-3 and TRBJ2-7; 7 bases agree with TRBD1. This CDR3 spans 16 amino acids. V gave up 3 bases and J gave up 2 bases; unmatched junction bases: 10. The germline V gene has CDR1 LGHNA and CDR2 YSLEER. CDR3 nucleotide sequence: TGCGCCAGCAGCCAGGTACCCGGGACAGCCCCCTACGAGCAGTACTTC. It codes for CASSQVPGTAPYEQYF.

V is TRBV3-1 (or the pseudogene TRBV3-2) and J is TRBJ1-2; TRBD1 agrees at 7 bases. Germline CDR1 LGHDT, CDR2 YNNKEL (reference sequence). The length of the CDR3 is 14 residues. Trimming at V came to 4 bases and at J to 2 bases, leaving 4 bases not matched to a gene. CDR3 protein: CASSPPQGNYGYTF. In DNA form, the CDR3 reads TGTGCCAGCAGCCCACCACAGGGGAACTATGGCTACACCTTC.

The chain has TRBV5-1 and TRBJ2-2; possible D gene TRBD1, 5 bases. Germline V gives CDR1 SGHRS, CDR2 YFSETQ. Trimming cost V 3 bases and J 5 bases, with 11 bases left between them. The CDR3 consists of 14 residues. CDR3 loop: CASSSSPGTGELFF. The CDR3, as DNA: TGCGCCAGCAGCTCCTCTCCAGGGACCGGGGAGCTGTTTTTT.

This clone was detected a few times. V and J are TRBV4-1 and TRBJ1-1, with D possibly matching TRBD1 (5 bases). Germline CDR1 and CDR2: MGHRA and YSYEKL. Trimming removed 1 base from V and 3 bases from J, with 12 bases in between. This CDR3 spans 15 amino acids. CDR3 sequence: CASSQVGGRDTEAFF. DNA for the CDR3: TGCGCCAGCAGCCAAGTCGGGGGGAGGGACACTGAAGCTTTCTTT.

Only one count was recorded for this clone. This rearrangement joins TRBV27 to TRBJ2-7, with D maybe TRBD1 (5 bases). V dropped 6 bases and J dropped 2 bases, with 14 bases sitting between them. CDR1 and CDR2 from the germline V gene are MNHEY and SMNVEV (reference sequence). The CDR3 length is 14 residues. The CDR3 here is CASSPTGIPYEQYF. DNA of the CDR3: TGTGCCAGCAGCCCTACAGGAATCCCCTACGAGCAGTACTTC.

The J gene is TRBJ2-7, the V gene TRBV6-5; tentatively, D is TRBD2 (6 bases). CDR3 length equals 14 residues. The V gene's germline CDR1 is MNHEY and CDR2 SVGAGI. V dropped 6 bases and J dropped 6 bases, with 18 bases sitting between them. The CDR3 here is CASRYPGRRAEQYF. The CDR3 DNA reads TGTGCCAGCAGGTACCCGGGACGGAGGGCCGAGCAGTACTTC.

As DNA, the CDR3 is TGTGCCAGCAGTGTATCCGAGAATCAGCCCCAGCATTTT. It yields the protein CASSVSENQPQHF. The chain has TRBV25-1 and TRBJ1-5; no firm D call. The length of the CDR3 is 13 residues. V gave up 4 bases and J gave up 4 bases, with 8 bases separating them. The V gene's germline CDR1 is MGHDK and CDR2 SYGVNS.

This sequence joins TRBV20-1 and TRBJ2-7; no firm D call. V was trimmed by 6 bases and J by 3 bases, leaving 9 bases between them. The CDR3 is 11 residues long. Germline values: CDR1 DFQATT, CDR2 SNEGSKA (reference sequence). The CDR3 here is CSALQDYEQYF. For the CDR3, the DNA is TGCAGTGCCTTACAAGACTACGAGCAGTACTTC.

This clone was observed once. The chain's CDR3 is CASGYWDRELDGYTF. CDR3 nucleotide sequence: TGTGCTAGTGGTTACTGGGACAGGGAGTTGGATGGCTACACCTTC. The J gene is TRBJ1-2, the V gene TRBV12-5; 9 bases agree with TRBD1. The CDR3 sequence is 15 residues long. Trimming took 4 bases from V and 6 from J; bases not matched to a gene: 9. Germline-derived CDR1 and CDR2 are LGHNT and FRNRAP.

The chain employs TRBV20-1 and TRBJ1-2; no firm D call. The germline gives CDR1 DFQATT, CDR2 SNEGSKA (reference sequence). The CDR3 covers 10 residues. Trimming shortened V by 5 bases and J by 7 bases, and 8 bases separated the two germline ends. For the CDR3, the DNA is TGCAGTGCTCAGACAACTGGCTACACCTTC. Translated: CSAQTTGYTF.

The chain has TRBV18 and TRBJ1-1, with 7 bases fitting TRBD1. Per the germline V gene, CDR1 is KGHSH and CDR2 is LQKENI. The V segment lost 6 bases and the J segment 3 bases; nucleotides outside the gene matches: 10. CDR3 length equals 15 residues. CDR3: CASSPAQGTYTEAFF. CDR3 DNA sequence: TGTGCCAGCTCCCCCGCACAGGGGACTTACACTGAAGCTTTCTTT.

The genes are TRBV6-4 and TRBJ1-2, with D uncertain. Trimming pared 2 bases from V and 7 bases from J, leaving 8 bases between. This CDR3 region has 12 residues. The germline CDR1 and CDR2 sequences are MRHNA and SNTAGT. The CDR3 DNA reads TGTGCCAGCAGTGACGGCCGGGTTGGCTACACCTTC. Protein: CASSDGRVGYTF.

This clone appeared a single time. The chain uses TRBV11-2 and TRBJ2-7, with D unclear. Germline V gene sequence: CDR1 SGHAT, CDR2 FQNNGV. This CDR3 region has 13 residues. Trimming shortened V by 6 bases and J by 0 bases, and 9 bases separated the two germline ends. The CDR3 DNA reads as TGTGCCAGCAGGGCCCCCCCCTCCTACGAGCAGTACTTC. Translating it yields CASRAPPSYEQYF.

The rearrangement links TRBV6-5 to TRBJ1-2; D is perhaps TRBD1 (5 bases). The germline V gene encodes CDR1 MNHEY and CDR2 SVGAGI. The V end lost 3 bases, the J end lost 7 bases, and 12 bases lay between the germline ends. The CDR3 runs 13 residues. The CDR3 loop reads CASSYQGLGGYTF. In DNA, the CDR3 is TGTGCCAGCAGTTATCAGGGTCTCGGTGGCTACACCTTC.

CDR3 amino acids: CASSPGGHAGANVLTF. DNA for the CDR3: TGCGCCAGCAGCCCGGGGGGACATGCTGGGGCCAACGTCCTGACTTTC. The chain has TRBV4-1 and TRBJ2-6; D may be TRBD2 (7 bases). This CDR3 has 16 residues. Germline values: CDR1 MGHRA, CDR2 YSYEKL. Deletions cut 4 bases from V and 2 bases from J, with 12 bases between.

The V and J genes are TRBV11-3 and TRBJ1-6; 7 bases agree with TRBD1. CDR1 and CDR2 from the germline V gene are SGHNT and YENEEA. This CDR3 is built from 14 residues. J was trimmed by 6 bases and V by 8 bases; bases with no gene match: 7. Here the CDR3 DNA reads TGTGCCAGCTCCGACGGACAGGTTAATTCACCCCTCCACTTT. Translated, it gives CASSDGQVNSPLHF.

The chain joins TRBV18 to TRBJ1-2, with D possibly matching TRBD1 (5 bases). There are 13 residues in the CDR3. V was cut by 3 bases and J by 2 bases, with 7 bases left in between. From germline, CDR1 is KGHSH and CDR2 LQKENI. This chain's CDR3 is CASSPTDNYGYTF. The CDR3 DNA reads as TGTGCCAGCTCACCGACAGACAACTATGGCTACACCTTC.

V and J are TRBV6-1 and TRBJ2-1, with D hard to call. CDR1 and CDR2 from the germline V gene are MNHNS and SASEGT. Trimming cost V 2 bases and J 7 bases, with 9 bases left between them. The CDR3 is made up of 13 amino acids. CDR3 coding DNA: TGTGCCAGCAGTGAAATAAGAGGAAATGAGCAGTTCTTC. Translating it yields CASSEIRGNEQFF.